This TCR beta chain is from a study of shared clonotypes between healthy human individuals. Study information: Donors were a couple of women and a few men aged 18 to 49.

Per the germline V gene, CDR1 is SGHRS and CDR2 is YFSETQ. This CDR3 is 12 amino acids long. V lost 4 bases and J 5 bases, leaving 10 bases between the germline ends. Naive CD8 isolation took CD45RO-negative cells positively selected for CCR7 and excluded terminally differentiated effector memory CD45RA+ cells. Details on this clone: The sample contains more than one DNA sequence encoding this CDR3.

Replicate PCRs from sorted subsets contained roughly 200 ng DNA, which is around 29,000 T cell genomes. Here immunoSEQ multiplex PCR was the method, and the copy in TCRdb shows in-frame clones only, minus some. In the table there are some 2,000,000 clones, approximately 95% of which are singletons. This sequence joins TRBV5-1 and TRBJ2-7; TRBD1 or TRBD2 may be the D gene (5 bases each). Material for sequencing was naive CD8+ T cells sorted from blood. The origin of this receptor is a man aged 18 to 29 in good health. Here the CDR3 DNA reads TGCGCCAGCAGCCTTCAGGGAGACGAGCAGTACTTC. It codes for CASSLQGDEQYF.